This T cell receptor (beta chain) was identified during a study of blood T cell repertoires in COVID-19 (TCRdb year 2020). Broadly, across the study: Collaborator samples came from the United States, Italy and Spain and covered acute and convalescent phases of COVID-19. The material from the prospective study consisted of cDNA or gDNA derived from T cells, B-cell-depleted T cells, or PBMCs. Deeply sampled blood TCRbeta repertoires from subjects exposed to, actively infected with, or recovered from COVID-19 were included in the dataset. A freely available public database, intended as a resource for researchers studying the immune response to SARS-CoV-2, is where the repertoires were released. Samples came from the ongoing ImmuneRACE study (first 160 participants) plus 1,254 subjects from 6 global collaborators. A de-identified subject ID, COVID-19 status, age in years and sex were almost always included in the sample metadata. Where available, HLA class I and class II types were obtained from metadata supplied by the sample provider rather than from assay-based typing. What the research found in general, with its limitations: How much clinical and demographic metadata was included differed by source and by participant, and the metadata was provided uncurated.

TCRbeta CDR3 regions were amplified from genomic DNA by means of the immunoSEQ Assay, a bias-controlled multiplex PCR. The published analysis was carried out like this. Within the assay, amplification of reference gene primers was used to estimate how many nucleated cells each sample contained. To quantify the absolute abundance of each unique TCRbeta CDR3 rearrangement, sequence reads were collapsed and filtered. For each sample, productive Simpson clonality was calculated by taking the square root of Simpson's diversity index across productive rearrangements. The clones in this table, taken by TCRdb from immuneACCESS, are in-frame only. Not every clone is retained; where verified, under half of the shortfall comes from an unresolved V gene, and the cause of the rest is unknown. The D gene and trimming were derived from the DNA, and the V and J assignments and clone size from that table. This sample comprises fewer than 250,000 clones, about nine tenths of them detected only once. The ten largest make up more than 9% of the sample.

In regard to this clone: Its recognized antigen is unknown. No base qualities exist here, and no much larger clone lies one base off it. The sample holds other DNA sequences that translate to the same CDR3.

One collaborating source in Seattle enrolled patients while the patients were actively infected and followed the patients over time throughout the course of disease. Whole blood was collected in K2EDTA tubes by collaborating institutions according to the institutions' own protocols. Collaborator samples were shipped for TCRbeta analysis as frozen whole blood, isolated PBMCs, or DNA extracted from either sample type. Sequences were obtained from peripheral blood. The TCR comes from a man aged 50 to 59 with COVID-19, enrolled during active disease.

The sequence in DNA is TGTGCCAGCAGCCGAGCGGGGGGAAGCACAGATACGCAGTATTTT. Translation gives CASSRAGGSTDTQYF. The V and J segments used are TRBV7-3 and TRBJ2-3, and 9 junctional nucleotides match TRBD2. From the cysteine through the phenylalanine, the CDR3 covers 15 amino acids. The sequence is cut down to CDR3 DNA, 45 bases in frame from base 1. Trimming accounts for 5 bases at V and 0 bases at J, while the number of junction bases matched to no gene is 3. CDR1 and CDR2 were assigned from the germline V gene as SGHTA and FQGTGA.